These 28 T cell receptor beta chains were sequenced from one sample in a study of blood T cell repertoires in COVID-19 (TCRdb year 2020). Library method: the immunoSEQ multiplex PCR assay. TCRdb provides this immuneACCESS table in a form limited to in-frame rearrangements. Some clones are lacking; in checked studies, under half of them reflect an unresolved V gene, and why the rest are absent is not known. Within this sample are hundreds of thousands of clones, with 83% of them counted one time only. Of the sample, 2% to 3% falls within the top ten clones. The sequenced sample was peripheral blood. The receptors derive from a woman between 35 and 50 years old with active or convalescent COVID-19.

The V and J genes are TRBV30 and TRBJ1-2; TRBD1 is a possible D gene (6 bases). This CDR3 is built from 12 residues. The V gene lost 4 bases and the J gene lost 5 bases, with 11 bases spanning the gap. The V gene's germline CDR1 is GTSNPN and CDR2 SVGIG (reference sequence). The CDR3 bases are TGTGCCTGGACAGGGAGGGGGTATGGCTACACCTTC. Its protein product is CAWTGRGYGYTF.

The chain uses TRBV28 and TRBJ2-7, with D unresolved. The CDR3 covers 13 residues. CDR1 and CDR2 from the germline V gene are MDHEN and SYDVKM. Trimming pared 6 bases from V and 4 bases from J, leaving 13 bases between. The CDR3 DNA reads as TGTGCCAGCAGCCCTCCATCGGGTTACGAGCAGTACTTC. It encodes CASSPPSGYEQYF.

The CDR3 protein is CSASGGIFYNEQFF. CDR3 DNA: TGCAGTGCTAGTGGCGGAATATTCTACAATGAGCAGTTCTTC. The chain joins TRBV20-1 to TRBJ2-1; D gene ambiguous. V was pared by 3 bases and J by 3 bases, with 12 bases between. The CDR3 has 14 residues. Germline values: CDR1 DFQATT, CDR2 SNEGSKA (reference sequence).

This chain links TRBV5-4 with TRBJ1-2; 10 bases are shared with TRBD1. Germline CDR1 is SGHNT and CDR2 is YYREEE (reference sequence). The CDR3 runs 17 residues. The V gene end was trimmed by 4 bases and the J gene end by 5 bases; junction bases not matched to a gene: 14. CDR3 nucleotides: TGTGCCAGCAGCCGACAGGGGGCCGGACGGCCCTTGTATGGCTACACCTTC. Residues: CASSRQGAGRPLYGYTF.

The chain has TRBV28 and TRBJ2-7; D gene uncertain. V lost 0 bases and J lost 5, with 5 bases in between. The germline CDR1 and CDR2 sequences are MDHEN and SYDVKM. This CDR3 region has 12 residues. The CDR3 reads CASSLWADEQYF. The DNA of the CDR3 is TGTGCCAGCAGTTTATGGGCGGACGAGCAGTACTTC. Based on the CDR3 plus reference TRBV28 and TRBJ2-7, the full variable domain is DVKVTQSSRYLVKRTGEKVFLECVQDMDHENMFWYRQDPGLGLRLIYFSYDVKMKEKGDIPEGYSVSREKKERFSLILESASTNQTSMYLCASSLWADEQYFGPGTRLTVT.

This clone was seen more than once but under ten times. The V gene is TRBV10-1, the J gene TRBJ2-2, with 9 nucleotides matching TRBD1. The CDR3 extends over 16 amino acids. V trimming: 0 bases; J trimming: 4 bases; junction bases outside the gene matches: 3. Germline values: CDR1 WNHNN, CDR2 SYGVQD (reference sequence). The CDR3 reads CASSESDRGSTGELFF. The CDR3 nucleotides read TGCGCCAGCAGTGAGTCGGACAGGGGAAGCACCGGGGAGCTGTTTTTT.

V is TRBV6-5 and J is TRBJ2-1; 9 bases line up with TRBD2. Per germline, CDR1 MNHEY and CDR2 SVGAGI. V shed 7 bases, J shed 7 bases, and the junction held 8 bases outside the gene matches. This CDR3 contains 14 residues. CDR3 amino acids: CASTGGGAGNEQFF. The CDR3 region has the DNA TGTGCCAGCACCGGCGGGGGGGCGGGGAATGAGCAGTTCTTC.

This chain connects TRBV19 to TRBJ1-5; 7 bases are shared with TRBD1. Per the germline V gene, CDR1 is LNHDA and CDR2 is SQIVND (reference sequence). Unmatched junction bases numbered 8, after V lost 6 bases and J lost 3 bases. The CDR3 totals 15 residues. CDR3 in amino acids: CASSSWGQSNQPQHF. DNA for the CDR3: TGTGCCAGTAGCTCGTGGGGACAGTCCAATCAGCCCCAGCATTTT. Drawing the rest from reference TRBV19 and TRBJ1-5, the complete variable domain is DGGITQSPKYLFRKEGQNVTLSCEQNLNHDAMYWYRQDPGQGLRLIYYSQIVNDFQKGDIAEGYSVSREKKESFPLTVTSAQKNPTAFYLCASSSWGQSNQPQHFGDGTRLSIL.

The chain has TRBV6-1 and TRBJ1-1, with D unclear. The CDR3 spans 13 residues. In germline, CDR1 is MNHNS, CDR2 SASEGT. Trimming pared 3 bases from V and 0 bases from J, leaving 5 bases between. CDR3 bases: TGTGCCAGCAGTGAGTCGGTGAACACTGAAGCTTTCTTT. Translation: CASSESVNTEAFF.

V is TRBV6-1 and J is TRBJ2-3; 9 nucleotides match TRBD2. The CDR3 runs 16 residues. Germline CDR1 is MNHNS and CDR2 is SASEGT. Trimming at V came to 2 bases and at J to 11 bases, leaving 14 bases not matched to a gene. DNA of the CDR3: TGTGCCAGCAGTGAATGGACTCTCGCGGGAGGGGGGAAGCAGTATTTT. The encoded protein is CASSEWTLAGGGKQYF.

The V and J genes are TRBV19 and TRBJ2-1; 8 bases line up with TRBD2. This CDR3 comprises 15 residues. With 5 bases clipped from V and 6 bases from J, the junction kept 9 bases outside the gene matches. Germline CDR1 is LNHDA and CDR2 is SQIVND (reference sequence). CDR3 DNA: TGTGCCAGTAGTGCCGGTGGCCTAGCGGGCAATGAGCAGTTCTTC. Its translation is CASSAGGLAGNEQFF.

The chain combines TRBV18 with TRBJ2-1; tentatively, D is TRBD2 (6 bases). There are 14 residues in the CDR3. Trimming took off 3 bases at V and 12 bases at J, with 18 bases between the two ends. CDR1 is KGHSH, CDR2 LQKENI, per germline. The CDR3 DNA follows: TGTGCCAGCTCACCCACCATAAACCGGGACTGGCAGTTCTTC. Translating it yields CASSPTINRDWQFF.

With respect to this clone: Sequence at one end of the junction differs from germline and may be a read error. The V and J genes are TRBV7-7 and TRBJ2-1; 14 bases line up with TRBD2. The germline gives CDR1 SSHAT, CDR2 FNYEAQ (reference sequence). The CDR3 loop spans 15 amino acids. The CDR3 coding sequence is TGTGCTAGCAGCTTAGGACTAGCGGGAGGAGATGAGCAGTTCTTC. It translates to CASSLGLAGGDEQFF. The full variable domain, completed using reference TRBV7-7 and TRBJ2-1, is GAGVSQSPRYKVTKRGQDVTLRCDPISSHATLYWYQQALGQGPEFLTYFNYEAQPDKSGLPSDRFSAERPEGSISTLTIQRTEQRDSAMYRCASSLGLAGGDEQFFGPGTRLTVL.

The chain joins TRBV5-6 to TRBJ2-1, with D possibly TRBD2 on 7 matching bases. V lost 0 bases to trimming and J lost 2 bases, with 15 bases between them. This CDR3 contains 17 residues. Germline values: CDR1 SGHDT, CDR2 YYEEEE. CDR3: CASSLDRRGLTYNEQFF. The CDR3 DNA reads TGTGCCAGCAGCTTGGATCGGCGGGGGCTGACCTACAATGAGCAGTTCTTC.

V usage is TRBV24-1 and J usage is TRBJ1-1, with 9 bases lining up with TRBD1. V lost 5 bases and J lost 4; bases outside the gene matches: 1. CDR1 is KGHDR, CDR2 SFDVKD, per germline. This CDR3 contains 13 residues. The CDR3 nucleotides read TGTGCCACCAGTGGACAGGGGGTCACTGAAGCTTTCTTT. This translates into CATSGQGVTEAFF.

The chain combines TRBV30 with TRBJ2-7; the D gene is possibly TRBD2 (6 bases). Deletions cut 1 base from V and 2 bases from J, with 9 bases between. Germline V gives CDR1 GTSNPN, CDR2 SVGIG (reference sequence). This CDR3 region has 13 residues. CDR3 region: CAWSGDWTYEQYF. CDR3 sequence (DNA): TGTGCCTGGAGTGGGGACTGGACCTACGAGCAGTACTTC.

CDR3 region: CASRLGVLDNSPLHF. The CDR3 bases are TGTGCCAGCAGGTTAGGGGTTCTGGATAATTCACCCCTCCACTTT. This sequence joins TRBV6-5 and TRBJ1-6, with D possibly being TRBD1 (5 bases). The CDR3 runs 15 residues. Germline-derived CDR1 and CDR2 are MNHEY and SVGAGI. The germline V and J ends were trimmed by 6 bases and 5 bases, with 14 bases remaining between them.

This sequence joins TRBV15 and TRBJ1-4, with 7 bases matching TRBD1. This CDR3 region has 16 residues. Trimming took 1 base from V and 8 from J; bases not matched to a gene: 10. CDR1 is LNHNV, CDR2 YYDKDF, per germline (reference sequence). CDR3 DNA: TGTGCCACCAGCAGAGTCCGACAGGGAATAAGAGAAAAACTGTTTTTT. This translates into CATSRVRQGIREKLFF.

V is TRBV7-2 and J is TRBJ1-2; 10 nucleotides agree with TRBD1. CDR1 and CDR2 (germline): SGHTA, FQGNSA. CDR3 length: 15 amino acids. V gave up 1 base and J gave up 7 bases; unmatched junction bases: 6. CDR3 in amino acids: CASSLEDRGDLGYTF. The CDR3 DNA sequence: TGTGCCAGCAGCTTAGAGGACAGGGGGGATCTTGGCTACACCTTC.

The V call is TRBV11-2, the J call TRBJ2-2; 7 bases line up with TRBD2. With 1 base clipped from V and 3 bases from J, the junction kept 8 bases outside the gene matches. Germline CDR1 reads SGHAT; CDR2 reads FQNNGV. This CDR3 is 17 amino acids long. The CDR3 protein is CASSLVGAGVYTGELFF. DNA of the CDR3: TGTGCCAGCAGCTTAGTAGGCGCGGGGGTATACACCGGGGAGCTGTTTTTT.

This clone has more than one count but fewer than ten. The rearrangement links TRBV28 to TRBJ1-6, with TRBD1 matching over 7 bases. Germline lookup yields CDR1 MDHEN and CDR2 SYDVKM. J gave up 5 bases and V 6 bases, and 4 bases lay outside the gene matches. The CDR3 has 14 residues. This CDR3 reads CASRLQGDNSPLHF. Written as DNA, the CDR3 is TGTGCCAGCAGACTGCAGGGGGATAATTCACCCCTCCACTTT.

This chain joins TRBV2 and TRBJ2-4; 12 bases are a match to TRBD1. V trimming: 8 bases; J trimming: 0 bases; junction bases outside the gene matches: 5. This CDR3 region has 16 residues. CDR1 and CDR2 (germline): SNHLY, FYNNEI. CDR3 sequence (DNA): TGTGCCAGCGGGGGGACAGGGGGCCTAGCCAAAAACATTCAGTACTTC. The encoded protein is CASGGTGGLAKNIQYF.

About this clone: At one end the junction does not follow the germline gene, possibly because of a read error. The chain employs TRBV24-1 and TRBJ1-5; TRBD1 aligns across 7 bases. Germline assignment: CDR1 KGHDR and CDR2 SFDVKD. The CDR3 is 13 amino acids. Here the CDR3 DNA reads TGTGCCTCCAGACAGGGCCGCAATCAGCCCCAGCATTTT. Residues: CASRQGRNQPQHF.

The J gene is TRBJ2-3, the V gene TRBV7-3; D remains ambiguous. This CDR3 has 14 residues. The V gene lost 2 bases and the J gene lost 2 bases, with 8 bases spanning the gap. Germline V gives CDR1 SGHTA, CDR2 FQGTGA. The CDR3 bases are TGTGCCAGCAGCTTACCCCCTCCCACAGATACGCAGTATTTT. This gives the protein CASSLPPPTDTQYF.

The chain combines TRBV9 with TRBJ2-5, with D possibly matching TRBD1 (6 bases). The V gene's germline CDR1 is SGDLS and CDR2 YYNGEE. The CDR3 consists of 16 residues. Trimming removed 4 bases from V and 1 base from J, with 17 bases in between. CDR3 region: CASSPLGGQIQETQYF. Written as DNA, the CDR3 is TGTGCCAGCAGCCCGTTAGGGGGTCAGATCCAAGAGACCCAGTACTTC.

V and J are TRBV14 and TRBJ2-7; 12 positions match TRBD1. CDR1 is SGHDN, CDR2 FVKESK, per germline. Trimming at V came to 0 bases and at J to 2 bases, leaving 8 bases not matched to a gene. CDR3 length equals 18 residues. The CDR3 nucleotides read TGTGCCAGCAGCCAAGATCGGTGGGACAGGGGGCCCCCCTACGAGCAGTACTTC. This translates into CASSQDRWDRGPPYEQYF.

J is TRBJ1-4 and V is TRBV7-2, with D possibly being TRBD1 (6 bases). V lost 1 base and J 3 bases, leaving 12 bases between the germline ends. The CDR3 is 16 residues long. The germline V gene encodes CDR1 SGHTA and CDR2 FQGNSA. The CDR3 sequence: CASSLGSDRSNEKLFF. CDR3 nucleotides: TGTGCCAGCAGCTTAGGTTCCGACAGGTCTAATGAAAAACTGTTTTTT.

This clone appeared a single time. V and J are TRBV5-1 and TRBJ1-2, with TRBD1 matching over 9 bases. CDR3 length equals 14 residues. V lost 4 bases to trimming and J lost 6 bases; unmatched junction nucleotides: 7. Germline-derived CDR1 and CDR2 are SGHRS and YFSETQ. The CDR3, as DNA: TGCGCCAGCAGCCCGGGACAGGGTCTGGATGGCTACACCTTC. As protein: CASSPGQGLDGYTF.